Each of the 23 T cell receptor beta chains below was sequenced from the same sample in a study of beta chain features in type 1 diabetes. Sequenced material consisted of expressed TCRB transcripts (all of the isolated RNA was reverse transcribed). TCRdb's table, derived via immunoSEQ multiplex PCR, lists solely in-frame clones and lacks some. The table has some 900,000 clones, 17% seen once; the top ten hold about 0.02%. What was sequenced was naive CD4+ T cells from blood. These receptors came from a woman between 18 and 30 years old in good health.

This chain connects TRBV5-8 to TRBJ2-1; no reliable D call. The CDR3 contains 11 residues. V lost 1 base to trimming and J lost 8 bases, with 4 bases between them. Germline values: CDR1 SGHTS, CDR2 YDEGEE. The CDR3 bases are TGTGCCAGCAGCTTGTATCATGAGCAGTTCTTC. Translating it yields CASSLYHEQFF.

This clone was seen once. This chain connects TRBV15 to TRBJ1-2; no clear D. V was pared by 3 bases and J by 4 bases, with 12 bases between. CDR1 and CDR2 (germline): LNHNV, YYDKDF (reference sequence). The CDR3 covers 14 residues. The CDR3 nucleotides read TGTGCCACCAGCAGGAAACGGTCTTCCTATGGCTACACCTTC. Its translation: CATSRKRSSYGYTF.

This clone was found a few times. This sequence joins TRBV29-1 and TRBJ2-5; D is undetermined. The CDR3 is 13 amino acids. Per germline, CDR1 SQVTM and CDR2 ANQGSEA. V was pared by 4 bases and J by 2 bases, with 11 bases between. The CDR3 loop is CSVGLSLQETQYF. CDR3 DNA: TGCAGCGTTGGATTAAGCCTTCAAGAGACCCAGTACTTC.

This clone was counted between two and nine times. J is TRBJ2-5 and V is TRBV28; 9 bases map to TRBD1. The V and J ends lost 8 bases and 2 bases, in that order; junction bases with no gene match: 9. The CDR3 is 15 amino acids. Germline-derived CDR1 and CDR2 are MDHEN and SYDVKM. The CDR3 spells CASGTTGGYQETQYF. In nucleotides, the CDR3 is TGTGCCAGCGGTACCACAGGGGGCTATCAAGAGACCCAGTACTTC.

This clone was counted only a few times. The chain employs TRBV11-2 and TRBJ2-1, with D possibly TRBD2 on 5 matching bases. CDR3 length: 16 amino acids. Germline V gene sequence: CDR1 SGHAT, CDR2 FQNNGV. Trimming pared 3 bases from V and 0 bases from J, leaving 12 bases between. The CDR3 region is CASSFGSPSSYNEQFF. CDR3 nucleotides: TGTGCCAGCAGCTTTGGGAGTCCCAGCTCCTACAATGAGCAGTTCTTC.

V and J are TRBV5-1 and TRBJ2-7, with D uncertain. The CDR3 totals 12 residues. V was clipped by 2 bases and J by 3 bases, with 6 bases between them. Per germline, CDR1 SGHRS and CDR2 YFSETQ. CDR3 in amino acids: CASSLGYYEQYF. The CDR3 DNA sequence: TGCGCCAGCAGCTTAGGGTACTACGAGCAGTACTTC.

This clone was observed a few times. The CDR3 loop is CSVVTSALGYEQYF. In DNA form, the CDR3 reads TGCAGCGTCGTCACTAGCGCCCTGGGCTACGAGCAGTACTTC. V usage is TRBV29-1 and J usage is TRBJ2-7; 7 nucleotides match TRBD2. Germline CDR1 SQVTM, CDR2 ANQGSEA. This CDR3 is 14 amino acids long. The V and J ends lost 6 bases and 3 bases, in that order; junction bases with no gene match: 11.

This clone showed up just a few times. CDR3 residues: CASSWTGTGAYEQYF. The CDR3 region has the DNA TGTGCCAGCAGTTGGACCGGGACAGGGGCCTACGAGCAGTACTTC. The chain recombines TRBV5-6 with TRBJ2-7, with 10 bases aligning to TRBD1. CDR1 and CDR2 (germline): SGHDT, YYEEEE. This CDR3 contains 15 residues. V lost 5 bases and J lost 2; bases outside the gene matches: 7.

CDR3 nucleotide sequence: TGTGCCAGCAGCTCCCGGACCCAAGAGACCCAGTACTTC. It specifies CASSSRTQETQYF. This chain connects TRBV7-2 to TRBJ2-5; D ambiguous. Per germline, CDR1 SGHTA and CDR2 FQGNSA. Trimming removed 4 bases at V and 1 base at J, with 7 bases between. The length of the CDR3 is 13 residues.

The CDR3 DNA reads TGCGCCAGCAGCCATACCGAAAACGCGGGGACAGGGGGCAGAAACATTCAGTACTTC. Translated: CASSHTENAGTGGRNIQYF. The chain couples TRBV4-1 to TRBJ2-4; 12 positions agree with TRBD1. The CDR3 is 19 residues long. Germline CDR1 reads MGHRA; CDR2 reads YSYEKL. Trimming removed 3 bases from V and 6 bases from J; junction bases left unmatched: 15.

This clone was counted a few times. The chain uses TRBV10-3 and TRBJ2-7; 9 bases fit TRBD1. In germline, CDR1 is ENHRY, CDR2 SYGVKD. V trimming: 9 bases; J trimming: 5 bases; junction bases outside the gene matches: 8. The CDR3 length is 13 residues. The CDR3 DNA reads TGTGCCATTACCGGGACAGGGAGCGACGAGCAGTACTTC. The encoded protein is CAITGTGSDEQYF.

The J gene is TRBJ2-1, the V gene TRBV28; TRBD2 might be the D (6 bases). CDR3 length: 14 residues. V lost 6 bases to trimming and J lost 9 bases, with 18 bases between them. The germline CDR1 and CDR2 sequences are MDHEN and SYDVKM. CDR3 amino acids: CASSRGLPGGEQFF. The CDR3 nucleotides read TGTGCCAGCAGCCGGGGACTCCCCGGGGGTGAGCAGTTCTTC.

This chain uses TRBV6-6 with TRBJ2-7; D is perhaps TRBD1 (6 bases). From germline, CDR1 is MNHNY and CDR2 SVGAGI (reference sequence). V lost 5 bases and J lost 1, with 12 bases in between. The CDR3 runs to 14 residues. CDR3: CASSKPGVSYEQYF. The CDR3 DNA follows: TGTGCCAGCAGTAAACCAGGGGTTTCCTACGAGCAGTACTTC.

The chain uses TRBV29-1 and TRBJ2-2; D may correspond to TRBD1 or TRBD2 (6 bases each). The CDR3 covers 14 residues. V lost 4 bases to trimming and J lost 1 base, with 10 bases between them. CDR1 and CDR2 from the germline V gene are SQVTM and ANQGSEA. CDR3 coding DNA: TGCAGCGTTGGCAGGGGACTGAACACCGGGGAGCTGTTTTTT. This codes for CSVGRGLNTGELFF.

The chain carries TRBV18 and TRBJ2-2, with TRBD2 as a possible D gene (6 bases). V was trimmed by 2 bases and J by 3 bases, leaving 10 bases between them. Germline CDR1 reads KGHSH; CDR2 reads LQKENI. CDR3 length: 15 residues. The CDR3 DNA sequence: TGTGCCAGCTCACCAAAGCGGAGGGACACCGGGGAGCTGTTTTTT. Translation: CASSPKRRDTGELFF.

This clone turned up a few times. This same CDR3 is encoded by further DNA sequences in the sample. This chain connects TRBV10-3 to TRBJ2-3; D is possibly TRBD2 (5 bases). The CDR3 is 13 amino acids. V was shortened by 8 bases and J by 0 bases, with 9 bases between the two germline ends. Germline V gene data show CDR1 as ENHRY and CDR2 as SYGVKD. The chain's CDR3 is CAIRGSSTDTQYF. Here the CDR3 DNA reads TGTGCCATCCGGGGAAGTAGCACAGATACGCAGTATTTT.

This clone was picked up a small number of times. V gene TRBV10-3 combines with J gene TRBJ2-2; 8 bases are shared with TRBD1. V dropped 0 bases and J dropped 9; count of bases not matched to a gene: 3. This CDR3 has 14 amino acids. Germline V gives CDR1 ENHRY, CDR2 SYGVKD. CDR3 residues: CAISESTGERELFF. The DNA for the CDR3 is TGTGCCATCAGTGAGTCGACAGGGGAGAGGGAGCTGTTTTTT.

V usage is TRBV6-5 and J usage is TRBJ2-3; unclear D gene. Germline values: CDR1 MNHEY, CDR2 SVGAGI. V lost 4 bases, J lost 4 bases, and 15 bases lay in between. This CDR3 is 15 amino acids long. This chain's CDR3 is CASSSRKSPADTQYF. The CDR3 DNA is TGTGCCAGCAGTTCACGCAAAAGCCCCGCAGATACGCAGTATTTT.

This clone was counted a few times. The rearrangement links TRBV2 to TRBJ2-5; TRBD2 is a possible D gene (5 bases). The length of the CDR3 is 14 residues. Looked up from germline, CDR1 is SNHLY and CDR2 is FYNNEI. V gave up 4 bases and J gave up 5 bases, with 14 bases separating them. Here the CDR3 reads CASSVRGYSETQYF. The CDR3 region has the DNA TGTGCCAGCAGTGTTCGAGGGTATTCGGAGACCCAGTACTTC.

The V call is TRBV6-6, the J call TRBJ1-3, with D perhaps TRBD1 (6 bases). Germline loops: CDR1 MNHNY, CDR2 SVGAGI (reference sequence). V lost 7 bases, J lost 0 bases, and 10 bases lay in between. This CDR3 contains 14 residues. As DNA, the CDR3 is TGTGCCAGCAAAGGACAGTCCTCTGGAAACACCATATATTTT. Its protein product is CASKGQSSGNTIYF.

The rearrangement links TRBV6-5 to TRBJ1-5; no reliable D call. V lost 5 bases and J 1 base, leaving 9 bases between the germline ends. Germline values: CDR1 MNHEY, CDR2 SVGAGI. The CDR3 is 14 residues long. The CDR3 region is CASSRGASNQPQHF. CDR3 coding DNA: TGTGCCAGCAGTCGCGGAGCAAGCAATCAGCCCCAGCATTTT.

The rearrangement links TRBV4-2 to TRBJ1-2; perhaps TRBD1 as D (5 bases). The V end lost 8 bases, the J end lost 4 bases, and 20 bases lay between the germline ends. Germline loops: CDR1 LGHNA, CDR2 YNFKEQ. This CDR3 is built from 15 residues. This chain's CDR3 is CASGAGTAIFYGYTF. As DNA, the CDR3 is TGTGCCAGCGGCGCGGGGACGGCTATTTTCTATGGCTACACCTTC.

The chain uses TRBV28 and TRBJ2-5; no clear D gene. V was trimmed by 8 bases and J by 11 bases, leaving 21 bases between them. The CDR3 has 13 residues. In germline, CDR1 is MDHEN, CDR2 SYDVKM. The CDR3 here is CASYRPLGGEQYF. CDR3 DNA sequence: TGTGCCAGCTACCGCCCGCTCGGCGGAGAGCAGTACTTC.